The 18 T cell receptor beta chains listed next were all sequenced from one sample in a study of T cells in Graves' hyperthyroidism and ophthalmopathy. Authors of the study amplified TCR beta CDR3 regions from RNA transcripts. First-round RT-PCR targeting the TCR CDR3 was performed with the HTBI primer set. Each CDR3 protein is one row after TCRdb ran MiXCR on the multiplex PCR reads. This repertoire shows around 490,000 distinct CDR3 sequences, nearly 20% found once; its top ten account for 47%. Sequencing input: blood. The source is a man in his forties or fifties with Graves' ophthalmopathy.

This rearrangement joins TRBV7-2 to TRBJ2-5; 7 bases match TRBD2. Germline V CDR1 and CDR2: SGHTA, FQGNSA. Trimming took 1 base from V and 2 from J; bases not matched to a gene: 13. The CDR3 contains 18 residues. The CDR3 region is CASSLVFRLAGGQETQYF. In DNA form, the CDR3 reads TGTGCCAGCAGCTTAGTCTTCAGACTAGCCGGCGGTCAAGAGACCCAGTACTTC.

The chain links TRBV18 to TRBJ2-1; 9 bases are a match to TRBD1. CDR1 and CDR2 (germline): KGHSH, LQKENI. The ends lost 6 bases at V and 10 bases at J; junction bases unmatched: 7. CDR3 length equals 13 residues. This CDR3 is CASSGDRVREQFF. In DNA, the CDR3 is TGTGCCAGCTCGGGGGACAGGGTTCGGGAGCAGTTCTTC.

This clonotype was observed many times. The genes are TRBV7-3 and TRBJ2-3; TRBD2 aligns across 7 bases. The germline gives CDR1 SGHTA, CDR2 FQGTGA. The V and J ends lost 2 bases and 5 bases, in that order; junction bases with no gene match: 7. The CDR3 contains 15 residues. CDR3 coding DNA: TGTGCCAGCAGCTTACAAGCGGGAAGAGGAGATACGCAGTATTTT. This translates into CASSLQAGRGDTQYF.

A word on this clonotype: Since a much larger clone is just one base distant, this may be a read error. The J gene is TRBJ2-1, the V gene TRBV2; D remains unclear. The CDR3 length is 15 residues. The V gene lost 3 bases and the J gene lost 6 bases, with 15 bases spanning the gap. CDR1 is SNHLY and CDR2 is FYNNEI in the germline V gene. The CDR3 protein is CASSDGGGLVNEQFF. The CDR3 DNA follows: TGTGCCAGCAGTGATGGTGGTGGGTTGGTCAATGAGCAGTTCTTC.

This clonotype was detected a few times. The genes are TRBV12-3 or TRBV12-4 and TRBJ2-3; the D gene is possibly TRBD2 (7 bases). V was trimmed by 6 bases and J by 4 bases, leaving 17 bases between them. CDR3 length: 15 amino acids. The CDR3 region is CASSPARGGPDTQYF. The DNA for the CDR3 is TGTGCCAGCAGCCCTGCGAGGGGGGGCCCAGATACGCAGTATTTT.

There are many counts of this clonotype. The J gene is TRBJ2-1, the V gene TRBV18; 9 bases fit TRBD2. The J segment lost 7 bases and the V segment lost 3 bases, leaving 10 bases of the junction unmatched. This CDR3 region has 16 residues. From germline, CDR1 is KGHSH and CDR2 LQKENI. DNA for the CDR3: TGTGCCAGCTCACCGAAGACTAGCGGACGACTTAATGAGCAGTTCTTC. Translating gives CASSPKTSGRLNEQFF.

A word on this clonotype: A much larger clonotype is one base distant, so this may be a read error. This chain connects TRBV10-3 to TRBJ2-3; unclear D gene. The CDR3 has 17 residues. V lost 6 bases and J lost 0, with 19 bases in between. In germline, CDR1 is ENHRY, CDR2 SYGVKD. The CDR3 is CAISPLEGQTSTDTQYF. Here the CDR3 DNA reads TGTGCCATCAGCCCCCTGGAAGGGCAGACTAGCACAGATACGCAGTATTTT.

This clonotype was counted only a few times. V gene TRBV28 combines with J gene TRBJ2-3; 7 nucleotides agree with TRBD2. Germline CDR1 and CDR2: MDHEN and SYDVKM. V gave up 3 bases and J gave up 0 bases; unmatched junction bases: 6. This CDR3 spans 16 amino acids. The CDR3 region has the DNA TGTGCCAGCAGTTTGGCAGCGGGATCTAGCACAGATACGCAGTATTTT. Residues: CASSLAAGSSTDTQYF.

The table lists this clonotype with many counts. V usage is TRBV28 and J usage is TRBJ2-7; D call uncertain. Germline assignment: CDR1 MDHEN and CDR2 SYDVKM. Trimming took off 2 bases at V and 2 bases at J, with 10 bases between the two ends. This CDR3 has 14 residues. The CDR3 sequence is CASSLAQPPYEQYF. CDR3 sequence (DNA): TGTGCCAGCAGTTTAGCACAGCCGCCCTACGAGCAGTACTTC.

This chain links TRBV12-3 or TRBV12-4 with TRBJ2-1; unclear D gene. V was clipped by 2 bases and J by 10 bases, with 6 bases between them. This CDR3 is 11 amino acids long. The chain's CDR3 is CASSLKQEQFF. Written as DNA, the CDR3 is TGTGCCAGCAGTTTAAAGCAGGAGCAGTTCTTC.

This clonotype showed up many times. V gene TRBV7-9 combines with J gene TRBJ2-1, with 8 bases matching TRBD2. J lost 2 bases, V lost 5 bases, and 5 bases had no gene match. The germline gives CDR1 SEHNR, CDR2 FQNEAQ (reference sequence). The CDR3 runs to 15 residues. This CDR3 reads CASSRPGGPYNEQFF. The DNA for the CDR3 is TGTGCCAGCAGCCGCCCGGGAGGGCCCTACAATGAGCAGTTCTTC.

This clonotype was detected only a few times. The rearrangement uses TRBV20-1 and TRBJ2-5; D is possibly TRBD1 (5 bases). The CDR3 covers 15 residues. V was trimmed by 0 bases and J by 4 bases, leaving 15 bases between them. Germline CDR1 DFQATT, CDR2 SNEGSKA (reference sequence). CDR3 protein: CSARDRMGRSETQYF. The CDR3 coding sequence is TGCAGTGCTAGAGATCGGATGGGGCGCTCAGAGACCCAGTACTTC.

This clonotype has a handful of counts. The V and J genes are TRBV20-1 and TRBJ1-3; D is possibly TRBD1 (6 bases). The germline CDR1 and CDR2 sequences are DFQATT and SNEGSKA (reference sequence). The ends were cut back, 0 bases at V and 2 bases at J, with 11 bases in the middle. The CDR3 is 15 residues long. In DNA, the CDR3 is TGCAGTGCTAGAGATGGCAGGGGAGCTGGAAACACCATATATTTT. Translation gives CSARDGRGAGNTIYF.

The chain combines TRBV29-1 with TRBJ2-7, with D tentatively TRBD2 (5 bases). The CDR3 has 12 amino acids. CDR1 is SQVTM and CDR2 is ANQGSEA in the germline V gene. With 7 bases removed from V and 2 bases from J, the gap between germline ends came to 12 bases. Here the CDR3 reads CSAEDFAYEQYF. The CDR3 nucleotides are TGCAGCGCTGAGGACTTTGCCTACGAGCAGTACTTC.

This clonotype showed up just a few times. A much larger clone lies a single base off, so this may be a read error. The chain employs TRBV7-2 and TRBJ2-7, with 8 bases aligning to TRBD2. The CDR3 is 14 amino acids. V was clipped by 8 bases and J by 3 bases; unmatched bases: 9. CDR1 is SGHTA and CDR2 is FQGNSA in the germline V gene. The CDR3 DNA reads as TGTGCCAGCGGACCGTCGGGGGGGAGCTACGAGCAGTACTTC. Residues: CASGPSGGSYEQYF. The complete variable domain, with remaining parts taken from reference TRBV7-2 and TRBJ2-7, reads GAGVSQSPSNKVTEKGKDVELRCDPISGHTALYWYRQSLGQGLEFLIYFQGNSAPDKSGLPSDRFSAERTGGSVSTLTIQRTQQEDSAVYLCASGPSGGSYEQYFGPGTRLTVT.

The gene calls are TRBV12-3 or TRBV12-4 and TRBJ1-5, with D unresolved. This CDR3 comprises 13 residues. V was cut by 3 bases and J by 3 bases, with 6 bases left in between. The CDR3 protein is CASSFSHNQPQHF. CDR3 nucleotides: TGTGCCAGCAGTTTCTCCCACAATCAGCCCCAGCATTTT.

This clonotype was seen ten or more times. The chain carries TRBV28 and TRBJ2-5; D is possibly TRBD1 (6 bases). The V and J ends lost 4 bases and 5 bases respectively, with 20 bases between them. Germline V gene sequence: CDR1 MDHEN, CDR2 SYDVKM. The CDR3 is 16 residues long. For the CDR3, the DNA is TGTGCCAGCAGTTCCACAACAGGGCTAGTTAGGGAGACCCAGTACTTC. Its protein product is CASSSTTGLVRETQYF. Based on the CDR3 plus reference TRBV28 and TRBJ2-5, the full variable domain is DVKVTQSSRYLVKRTGEKVFLECVQDMDHENMFWYRQDPGLGLRLIYFSYDVKMKEKGDIPEGYSVSREKKERFSLILESASTNQTSMYLCASSSTTGLVRETQYFGPGTRLLVL.

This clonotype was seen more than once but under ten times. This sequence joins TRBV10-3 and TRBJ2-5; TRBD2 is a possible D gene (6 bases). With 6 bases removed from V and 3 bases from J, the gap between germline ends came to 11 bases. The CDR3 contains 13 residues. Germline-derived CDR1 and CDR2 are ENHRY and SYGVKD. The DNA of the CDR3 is TGTGCCATCAGCCAGGACTATGAAGAGACCCAGTACTTC. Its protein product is CAISQDYEETQYF.